These 17 T cell receptor beta chains originate from one sample sequenced in a study of shared clonotypes between healthy human individuals. The data were produced by immunoSEQ multiplex PCR, yet TCRdb's version contains in-frame clones alone and is incomplete. This sample has 1,400,000 or so clones, with about 98.5% found just once. The sample taken for sequencing was naive CD4+ T cells sorted from blood. Specified subset: CD45RA+ positively selected. These receptors were collected from a man younger than 40 in good health.

V is TRBV27 and J is TRBJ2-1; D might be TRBD1 (6 bases). The CDR3 has 15 residues. Per the germline V gene, CDR1 is MNHEY and CDR2 is SMNVEV (reference sequence). Trimming took off 5 bases at V and 3 bases at J, with 14 bases between the two ends. CDR3 loop: CASSLTGTYYNEQFF. CDR3 nucleotide sequence: TGTGCCAGCAGTCTTACCGGGACATACTACAATGAGCAGTTCTTC.

The chain links TRBV7-2 to TRBJ1-1; no clear D. This CDR3 has 13 residues. With 3 bases removed from V and 7 bases from J, the gap between germline ends came to 12 bases. CDR1 and CDR2 (germline): SGHTA, FQGNSA. The CDR3 is CASSFWRTNEAFF. CDR3 in DNA: TGTGCCAGCAGCTTCTGGAGGACGAATGAAGCTTTCTTT. Based on the CDR3 plus reference TRBV7-2 and TRBJ1-1, the full variable domain is GAGVSQSPSNKVTEKGKDVELRCDPISGHTALYWYRQSLGQGLEFLIYFQGNSAPDKSGLPSDRFSAERTGGSVSTLTIQRTQQEDSAVYLCASSFWRTNEAFFGQGTRLTVV.

The chain has TRBV14 and TRBJ2-1; no definite D call. This CDR3 contains 16 residues. The germline V gene encodes CDR1 SGHDN and CDR2 FVKESK. Deletions cut 5 bases from V and 0 bases from J, with 14 bases between. The CDR3 reads CASSSRSGSSYNEQFF. The CDR3 DNA follows: TGTGCCAGCAGCTCCCGGTCCGGCAGCTCCTACAATGAGCAGTTCTTC.

V is TRBV7-8 and J is TRBJ1-2; D call uncertain. This CDR3 has 14 amino acids. Germline loops: CDR1 SGHVS, CDR2 FQNEAQ. V was trimmed by 4 bases and J by 5 bases, leaving 14 bases between them. This CDR3 reads CASSSKRPFYGYTF. The DNA of the CDR3 is TGTGCCAGCAGCTCCAAGAGGCCCTTTTATGGCTACACCTTC. Drawing the rest from reference TRBV7-8 and TRBJ1-2, the complete variable domain is GAGVSQSPRYKVAKRGQDVALRCDPISGHVSLFWYQQALGQGPEFLTYFQNEAQLDKSGLPSDRFFAERPEGSVSTLKIQRTQQEDSAVYLCASSSKRPFYGYTFGSGTRLTVV.

The chain is built from TRBV27 and TRBJ2-2; 8 nucleotides agree with TRBD2. CDR3 size: 16 residues. Germline CDR1 reads MNHEY; CDR2 reads SMNVEV (reference sequence). Germline trimming cut 5 bases from V and 5 bases from J; bases unmatched to any gene: 10. The CDR3 loop reads CASSNLAGGGTGELFF. CDR3 nucleotide sequence: TGTGCCAGCAGTAACCTGGCGGGAGGAGGAACCGGGGAGCTGTTTTTT.

V is TRBV27 and J is TRBJ2-7; D is perhaps TRBD2 (6 bases). Germline values: CDR1 MNHEY, CDR2 SMNVEV (reference sequence). Trimming took off 5 bases at V and 3 bases at J, with 14 bases between the two ends. There are 14 residues in the CDR3. In nucleotides, the CDR3 is TGTGCCAGCAGTCAAACCCGGGGGAGCTACGAGCAGTACTTC. Residues: CASSQTRGSYEQYF.

This clone was seen only once. CDR3 sequence: CSVEKTSGSNGEQYF. Written as DNA, the CDR3 is TGCAGCGTCGAGAAGACTAGCGGGAGTAATGGCGAGCAGTACTTC. The chain carries TRBV29-1 and TRBJ2-7; 12 nucleotides match TRBD2. Unmatched junction bases numbered 12, after V lost 6 bases and J lost 6 bases. The CDR3 runs to 15 residues. Germline V lookup: CDR1 SQVTM, CDR2 ANQGSEA.

The chain links TRBV27 to TRBJ2-5, with D unresolved. The CDR3 has 13 residues. V lost 2 bases to trimming and J lost 1 base, with 5 bases between them. Germline lookup yields CDR1 MNHEY and CDR2 SMNVEV (reference sequence). In DNA, the CDR3 is TGTGCCAGCAGTTTAAGGACCCAAGAGACCCAGTACTTC. Protein sequence: CASSLRTQETQYF.

The chain combines TRBV9 with TRBJ1-5; no firm D call. Germline V gene sequence: CDR1 SGDLS, CDR2 YYNGEE. Trimming took 0 bases from V and 3 from J, leaving 7 bases between them. The CDR3 extends over 14 amino acids. CDR3 nucleotides: TGTGCCAGCAGCGTAGGGGAATTCAATCAGCCCCAGCATTTT. Residues: CASSVGEFNQPQHF.

The chain uses TRBV25-1 and TRBJ2-7; 10 bases line up with TRBD1. The CDR3 runs to 13 residues. CDR1 and CDR2 (germline): MGHDK, SYGVNS. The CDR3 here is CAVGGDRGYEQYF. CDR3 coding DNA: TGTGCGGTCGGGGGGGACAGGGGTTACGAGCAGTACTTC.

The V call is TRBV5-1, the J call TRBJ2-3; D gene uncertain. Germline-derived CDR1 and CDR2 are SGHRS and YFSETQ. V gave up 0 bases and J gave up 1 base, with 9 bases separating them. The CDR3 sequence is 15 residues long. The CDR3 protein is CASSLGRPRTDTQYF. Written as DNA, the CDR3 is TGCGCCAGCAGCTTGGGCCGCCCTCGCACAGATACGCAGTATTTT. The full variable domain, with the rest looked up from reference TRBV5-1 and TRBJ2-3, is KAGVTQTPRYLIKTRGQQVTLSCSPISGHRSVSWYQQTPGQGLQFLFEYFSETQRNKGNFPGRFSGRQFSNSRSEMNVSTLELGDSALYLCASSLGRPRTDTQYFGPGTRLTVL.

This sequence joins TRBV7-2 and TRBJ1-5; 7 positions agree with TRBD1. Per the germline V gene, CDR1 is SGHTA and CDR2 is FQGNSA. CDR3 length equals 11 residues. The J segment lost 6 bases and the V segment lost 10 bases, leaving 3 bases of the junction unmatched. CDR3 nucleotide sequence: TGTGCCAACGACAGGGCTCAGCCCCAGCATTTT. Translation: CANDRAQPQHF.

CDR3 loop: CASSQNGGAETQYF. The CDR3 nucleotides read TGTGCCAGCAGCCAAAACGGAGGGGCGGAGACCCAGTACTTC. This chain links TRBV14 with TRBJ2-5, with a tentative D call TRBD2 (6 bases). The germline CDR1 and CDR2 sequences are SGHDN and FVKESK. Trimming pared 2 bases from V and 5 bases from J, leaving 12 bases between. This CDR3 is 14 amino acids long. Combining the CDR3 with reference TRBV14 and TRBJ2-5 gives the whole variable domain EAGVTQFPSHSVIEKGQTVTLRCDPISGHDNLYWYRRVMGKEIKFLLHFVKESKQDESGMPNNRFLAERTGGTYSTLKVQPAELEDSGVYFCASSQNGGAETQYFGPGTRLLVL.

The chain uses TRBV14 and TRBJ1-1; D call uncertain. Looked up from germline, CDR1 is SGHDN and CDR2 is FVKESK. This CDR3 contains 17 residues. V was trimmed by 0 bases and J by 0 bases, leaving 14 bases between them. CDR3 sequence: CASSQELYGSMNTEAFF. The CDR3 DNA follows: TGTGCCAGCAGCCAAGAGCTGTATGGGTCAATGAACACTGAAGCTTTCTTT. The full variable domain, its missing parts supplied by reference TRBV14 and TRBJ1-1, is EAGVTQFPSHSVIEKGQTVTLRCDPISGHDNLYWYRRVMGKEIKFLLHFVKESKQDESGMPNNRFLAERTGGTYSTLKVQPAELEDSGVYFCASSQELYGSMNTEAFFGQGTRLTVV.

The chain carries TRBV4-3 and TRBJ2-1; D not certain. The CDR3 has 12 amino acids. Trimming removed 3 bases from V and 7 bases from J, with 7 bases in between. Germline CDR1 and CDR2: LGHNA and YSLEER. CDR3 in DNA: TGCGCCAGCAGCCAGAGAGGAAATGAGCAGTTCTTC. It translates to CASSQRGNEQFF.

This rearrangement joins TRBV12-2 to TRBJ2-1; the D call TRBD2 from the table was never checked on the DNA. TRBV12-2 is shown as a pseudogene. This CDR3 comprises 15 residues. For the CDR3, the DNA is TGTGCAAGTCCCGTGGCGGGCGAGAAAGATAATGAGCAGTTCTTC. Residues: CASPVAGEKDNEQFF.

This chain joins TRBV7-9 and TRBJ2-4; TRBD1 is a possible D gene (6 bases). V was shortened by 4 bases and J by 7 bases, with 14 bases between the two germline ends. CDR1 and CDR2 from the germline V gene are SEHNR and FQNEAQ (reference sequence). The CDR3 totals 14 residues. CDR3 in DNA: TGTGCCAGCAGCTCAGGGGTCTCAGATAACATTCAGTACTTC. Translation gives CASSSGVSDNIQYF.